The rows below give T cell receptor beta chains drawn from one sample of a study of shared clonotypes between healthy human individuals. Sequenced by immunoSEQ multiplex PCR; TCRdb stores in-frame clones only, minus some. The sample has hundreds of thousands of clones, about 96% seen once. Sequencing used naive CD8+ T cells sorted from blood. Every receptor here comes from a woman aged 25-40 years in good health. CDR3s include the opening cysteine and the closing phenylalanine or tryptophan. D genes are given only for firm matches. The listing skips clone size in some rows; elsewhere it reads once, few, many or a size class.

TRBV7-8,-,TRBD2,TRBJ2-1,TGTGCCAGCAGCCAACCTAGCGGCCACAATGAGCAGTTCTTC,CASSQPSGHNEQFF
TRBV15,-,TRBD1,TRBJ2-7,TGTGCCACCAGCAGAGATCACGGGACAGGGAGGCGTGAGCAGTACTTC,CATSRDHGTGRREQYF
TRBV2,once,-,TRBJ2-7,TGTGCCAGCAGTGAAGCTAGGCTAGACTACGAGCAGTACTTC,CASSEARLDYEQYF
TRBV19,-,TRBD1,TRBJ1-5,TGTGCCAGTAGTCAGGCAGGGGGTAAGCCCCAGCATTTT,CASSQAGGKPQHF
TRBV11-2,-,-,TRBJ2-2,TGTGCCAGCAGCTTAGAACTATCGAACACCGGGGAGCTGTTTTTT,CASSLELSNTGELFF
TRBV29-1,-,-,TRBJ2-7,TGCAGCGTTGAAGACCAGGGCGGTGCATCCTACGAGCAGTACTTC,CSVEDQGGASYEQYF
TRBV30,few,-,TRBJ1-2,TGTGCCTGGAGTTCATATTATGGCTACACCTTC,CAWSSYYGYTF
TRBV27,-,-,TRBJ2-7,TGTGCCAGCAGTCCCGGACTGAGCTACGAGCAGTACTTC,CASSPGLSYEQYF
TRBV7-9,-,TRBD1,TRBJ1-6,TGTGCCAGCAGTCGACTAGGGGACAGTAATTCACCCCTCCACTTT,CASSRLGDSNSPLHF
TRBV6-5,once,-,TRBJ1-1,TGTGCCAGCAGACCGACAGAGAACACTGAAGCTTTCTTT,CASRPTENTEAFF
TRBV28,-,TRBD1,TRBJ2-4,TGTGCCAGTACCCCCAGGGGGCCCGCCGGAAACATTCAGTACTTC,CASTPRGPAGNIQYF
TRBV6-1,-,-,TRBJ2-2,TGTGCCAGCAGTCTCGAACAGGGATTGGGGGAGCTGTTTTTT,CASSLEQGLGELFF
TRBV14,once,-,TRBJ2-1,TGTGCCAGCAGCCAAGATGCTGGGCCAGGGACCTACAATGAGCAGTTCTTC,CASSQDAGPGTYNEQFF
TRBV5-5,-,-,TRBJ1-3,TGTGCCAGCAGCTTGGATGGCAGGAACACAAACACCATATATTTT,CASSLDGRNTNTIYF
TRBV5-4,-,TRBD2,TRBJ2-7,TGTGCCAGCAGCTTGGAAGGGACTACTTACGAGCAGTACTTC,CASSLEGTTYEQYF
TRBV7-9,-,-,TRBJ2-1,TGTGCCACCCCGAACATTGGGAGCTCCTACAATGAGCAGTTCTTC,CATPNIGSSYNEQFF
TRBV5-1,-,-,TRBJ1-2,TGCGCCAGCAGCTTGCCAGGGCTCATATCCTATGGCTACACCTTC,CASSLPGLISYGYTF
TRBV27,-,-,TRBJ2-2,TGTGCCAGCAGTTTAACTGGTTTGGACACCGGGGAGCTGTTTTTT,CASSLTGLDTGELFF
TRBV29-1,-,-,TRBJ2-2,TGCAGCGTCCTACGCCTAACCGGGGAGCTGTTTTTT,CSVLRLTGELFF